Shown below are 26 T cell receptor beta chains from a single sample sequenced in a study of blood T cell repertoires in COVID-19. The protocol was immunoSEQ multiplex PCR, while the TCRdb copy is restricted to in-frame clones and leaves out a portion. This sample carries around 200,000 clones, approximately 80% of them seen once, and the ten largest clones take 6% to 8.5%. The sequencing sample was made of peripheral blood. The receptors here all came from a human donor in a cohort sampled during active COVID-19.

This chain uses TRBV6-5 with TRBJ2-7; 10 nucleotides line up with TRBD1. V shed 6 bases and J 6 bases; nucleotides not matched to a gene: 5. The germline CDR1 and CDR2 sequences are MNHEY and SVGAGI. The CDR3 spans 13 residues. The CDR3 DNA follows: TGTGCCAGCAGCCGCGGGACAGGGGCCGAGCAGTACTTC. It yields the protein CASSRGTGAEQYF.

The chain uses TRBV10-3 and TRBJ1-2; possible D gene TRBD1, 6 bases. Germline lookup yields CDR1 ENHRY and CDR2 SYGVKD. Between the trimmed V and J ends, which lost 0 bases and 4 bases, there was a span of 15 bases. The CDR3 length is 16 residues. CDR3 sequence reads: CAISESKSTGSYGYTF. CDR3 nucleotide sequence: TGTGCCATCAGTGAGTCGAAATCAACAGGGAGCTATGGCTACACCTTC.

This clone was seen only a few times. CDR3 in amino acids: CASSEVGTGHEQYF. The CDR3 DNA sequence: TGTGCCAGCAGTGAAGTGGGAACAGGGCACGAGCAGTACTTC. This chain uses TRBV2 with TRBJ2-7; D possibly corresponds to TRBD1 (6 bases). V dropped 1 base and J dropped 5 bases, with 12 bases sitting between them. CDR1 and CDR2 from the germline V gene are SNHLY and FYNNEI. The CDR3 runs 14 residues.

The V call is TRBV5-5, the J call TRBJ2-7; 11 bases are shared with TRBD1. The CDR3 has 16 residues. The junction had 7 bases not matched to a gene; V was cut back by 4 bases and J by 1 base. Germline V gene sequence: CDR1 SGHKS, CDR2 YYEKEE (reference sequence). CDR3 region: CASSRSGTGGSYEQYF. CDR3 sequence (DNA): TGTGCCAGCAGCAGATCCGGGACAGGGGGATCCTACGAGCAGTACTTC. The variable domain in full, with the rest retrieved from reference TRBV5-5 and TRBJ2-7, is DAGVTQSPTHLIKTRGQQVTLRCSPISGHKSVSWYQQVLGQGPQFIFQYYEKEERGRGNFPDRFSARQFPNYSSELNVNALLLGDSALYLCASSRSGTGGSYEQYFGPGTRLTVT.

This clone was seen only once. The rearrangement joins TRBV13 to TRBJ2-1; weak D call: TRBD2 (7 bases). V was pared by 4 bases and J by 4 bases, with 17 bases between. Germline lookup yields CDR1 PRHDT and CDR2 FYEKMQ (reference sequence). The CDR3 sequence is 16 residues long. CDR3: CASSSPSGGLYNEQFF. The DNA for the CDR3 is TGTGCCAGCAGCTCTCCTTCGGGGGGCCTATACAATGAGCAGTTCTTC. Full variable domain (remainder filled in from reference TRBV13 and TRBJ2-1): AAGVIQSPRHLIKEKRETATLKCYPIPRHDTVYWYQQGPGQDPQFLISFYEKMQSDKGSIPDRFSAQQFSDYHSELNMSSLELGDSALYFCASSSPSGGLYNEQFFGPGTRLTVL.

The V call is TRBV4-2, the J call TRBJ2-7; the match to TRBD2 covers 7 bases. Germline CDR1 reads LGHNA; CDR2 reads YNFKEQ. This CDR3 is 17 amino acids long. V trimming: 2 bases; J trimming: 0 bases; junction bases outside the gene matches: 10. DNA for the CDR3: TGTGCCAGCAGCCAACGCGGGGAGCGGGGCAGCTCCTACGAGCAGTACTTC. This translates into CASSQRGERGSSYEQYF.

The chain has TRBV7-2 and TRBJ1-1, with no clear D. The V and J ends lost 3 bases and 0 bases respectively, with 2 bases between them. The CDR3 spans 12 residues. Germline loops: CDR1 SGHTA, CDR2 FQGNSA. Here the CDR3 DNA reads TGTGCCAGCAGCTTTATGAACACTGAAGCTTTCTTT. The encoded protein is CASSFMNTEAFF.

Here the CDR3 reads CASSNRTGLSNQPQHF. The CDR3 nucleotides are TGTGCCAGCAGTAACCGGACAGGTCTTAGCAATCAGCCCCAGCATTTT. V usage is TRBV28 and J usage is TRBJ1-5, with 7 bases identical to TRBD1. Germline loops: CDR1 MDHEN, CDR2 SYDVKM. Trimming at V came to 5 bases and at J to 0 bases, leaving 7 bases not matched to a gene. The CDR3 is 16 amino acids. Based on the CDR3 plus reference TRBV28 and TRBJ1-5, the full variable domain is DVKVTQSSRYLVKRTGEKVFLECVQDMDHENMFWYRQDPGLGLRLIYFSYDVKMKEKGDIPEGYSVSREKKERFSLILESASTNQTSMYLCASSNRTGLSNQPQHFGDGTRLSIL.

V is TRBV10-3 and J is TRBJ2-1, with TRBD2 identical over 13 bases. CDR3 length: 17 amino acids. Germline trimming cut 2 bases from V and 2 bases from J; bases unmatched to any gene: 3. CDR1 and CDR2 (germline): ENHRY, SYGVKD. CDR3 in amino acids: CAISEGTSGVTYNEQFF. The CDR3 DNA sequence: TGTGCCATCAGTGAGGGGACTAGCGGGGTCACCTACAATGAGCAGTTCTTC.

This clone appeared a single time. This chain joins TRBV5-8 and TRBJ1-5; TRBD1 aligns across 7 bases. J was trimmed by 0 bases and V by 0 bases; bases with no gene match: 0. CDR3 length equals 15 residues. Germline V lookup: CDR1 SGHTS, CDR2 YDEGEE. CDR3 sequence: CASSLGQGSNQPQHF. CDR3 DNA: TGTGCCAGCAGCTTGGGACAGGGTAGCAATCAGCCCCAGCATTTT.

The chain combines TRBV9 with TRBJ2-1; 8 bases fit TRBD2. This CDR3 spans 15 amino acids. The germline gives CDR1 SGDLS, CDR2 YYNGEE. Losses at the gene ends were 0 bases for V and 6 bases for J; bases not matched to a gene: 5. The chain's CDR3 is CASSVGSGVFNEQFF. The CDR3 DNA reads as TGTGCCAGCAGCGTAGGTAGCGGGGTATTCAATGAGCAGTTCTTC.

This clone came up a few times. The genes are TRBV18 and TRBJ1-1, with D possibly TRBD1 on 5 matching bases. The germline V gene encodes CDR1 KGHSH and CDR2 LQKENI. V lost 3 bases and J lost 1, with 9 bases in between. This CDR3 has 14 amino acids. The CDR3 loop is CASSPGGANTEAFF. DNA for the CDR3: TGTGCCAGCTCACCTGGCGGGGCGAACACTGAAGCTTTCTTT. Full variable domain (remainder filled in from reference TRBV18 and TRBJ1-1): NAGVMQNPRHLVRRRGQEARLRCSPMKGHSHVYWYRQLPEEGLKFMVYLQKENIIDESGMPKERFSAEFPKEGPSILRIQQVVRGDSAAYFCASSPGGANTEAFFGQGTRLTVV.

The chain uses TRBV2 and TRBJ1-1, with no clear D. In germline, CDR1 is SNHLY, CDR2 FYNNEI. V gave up 5 bases and J gave up 1 base, with 11 bases separating them. The CDR3 is made up of 14 amino acids. CDR3 loop: CASSTDTWNTEAFF. CDR3 nucleotide sequence: TGTGCCAGCAGTACCGACACCTGGAACACTGAAGCTTTCTTT.

The chain is built from TRBV7-9 and TRBJ2-5; 8 nucleotides align to TRBD1. J gave up 1 base and V 5 bases, and 6 bases lay outside the gene matches. This CDR3 region has 15 residues. CDR1 is SEHNR and CDR2 is FQNEAQ in the germline V gene (reference sequence). CDR3 sequence reads: CASSPQTGGQETQYF. CDR3 nucleotides: TGTGCCAGCAGCCCCCAAACAGGGGGCCAAGAGACCCAGTACTTC.

As to this clone: Given a much more abundant clone one base away, this may be a read error. This sample also contains other DNA sequences that code for the same CDR3. The CDR3 sequence is CASSPGSYEQYF. CDR3 nucleotides: TGTGCCAGCAGCCCCGGCTCCTACGAGCAGTACTTC. The chain uses TRBV12-3 or TRBV12-4 and TRBJ2-7, with D unclear. This CDR3 has 12 residues. V gave up 6 bases and J gave up 0 bases, with 6 bases separating them.

The V call is TRBV7-8, the J call TRBJ1-6, with D unclear. The V gene's germline CDR1 is SGHVS and CDR2 FQNEAQ. The CDR3 has 17 residues. The V and J ends lost 3 bases and 0 bases respectively, with 12 bases between them. CDR3 nucleotides: TGTGCCAGCAGCTTGGGGAGCAGGAGCTCCTATAATTCACCCCTCCACTTT. Protein product: CASSLGSRSSYNSPLHF. Filled out from reference TRBV7-8 and TRBJ1-6, the complete variable domain reads GAGVSQSPRYKVAKRGQDVALRCDPISGHVSLFWYQQALGQGPEFLTYFQNEAQLDKSGLPSDRFFAERPEGSVSTLKIQRTQQEDSAVYLCASSLGSRSSYNSPLHFGNGTRLTVT.

The chain combines TRBV29-1 with TRBJ1-2; TRBD1 aligns across 7 bases. The CDR3 is 12 amino acids. V lost 5 bases to trimming and J lost 14 bases; unmatched junction nucleotides: 14. Germline CDR1 SQVTM, CDR2 ANQGSEA. The DNA for the CDR3 is TGCAGCGTTACCCGACAGGGATCATCAAAAACCTTC. This encodes CSVTRQGSSKTF.

V is TRBV27 and J is TRBJ1-1; 10 bases are a match to TRBD1. Germline V gene data show CDR1 as MNHEY and CDR2 as SMNVEV (reference sequence). The ends lost 7 bases at V and 3 bases at J; junction bases unmatched: 11. CDR3 size: 16 residues. Here the CDR3 reads CASKPGQGLGDTEAFF. The CDR3, as DNA: TGTGCCAGCAAACCGGGACAGGGGTTGGGAGACACTGAAGCTTTCTTT.

The chain uses TRBV6-5 and TRBJ1-2, with 9 nucleotides matching TRBD1. There are 13 residues in the CDR3. Per germline, CDR1 MNHEY and CDR2 SVGAGI. V shed 5 bases and J 7 bases; nucleotides not matched to a gene: 5. The CDR3 nucleotides are TGTGCCAGCAGTCGGGACAGGGCCGGTGGCTACACCTTC. Protein: CASSRDRAGGYTF.

The chain has TRBV11-2 and TRBJ2-7, with TRBD1 matching 7 bases. The CDR3 is 15 amino acids. CDR1 and CDR2 (germline): SGHAT, FQNNGV. J was trimmed by 3 bases and V by 0 bases; bases with no gene match: 5. CDR3 sequence reads: CASSLEGDRGYEQYF. CDR3 nucleotides: TGTGCCAGCAGCTTAGAGGGGGACAGAGGCTACGAGCAGTACTTC.

This chain connects TRBV5-4 to TRBJ2-1; 7 nucleotides line up with TRBD2. The V gene's germline CDR1 is SGHNT and CDR2 YYREEE (reference sequence). J gave up 3 bases and V 3 bases, and 6 bases lay outside the gene matches. This CDR3 comprises 15 residues. Written as DNA, the CDR3 is TGTGCCAGCAGCTCTAACGGGGGGAACTACAATGAGCAGTTCTTC. This gives the protein CASSSNGGNYNEQFF.

The V and J genes are TRBV19 and TRBJ2-1; 7 nucleotides agree with TRBD2. The CDR3 loop spans 17 amino acids. V shed 6 bases and J 5 bases; nucleotides not matched to a gene: 16. Germline V gives CDR1 LNHDA, CDR2 SQIVND (reference sequence). CDR3 in amino acids: CASSPRTGAGSNNEQFF. CDR3 sequence (DNA): TGTGCCAGTAGCCCCCGAACTGGAGCGGGGAGTAACAATGAGCAGTTCTTC.

This sequence joins TRBV3-1 (or the pseudogene TRBV3-2) and TRBJ2-1; D gene uncertain. Trimming removed 4 bases from V and 9 bases from J, with 13 bases in between. Germline V lookup: CDR1 LGHDT, CDR2 YNNKEL (reference sequence). This CDR3 is 13 amino acids long. The DNA of the CDR3 is TGTGCCAGCAGCCCCCTTTCGGGTTCTGAGCAGTTCTTC. It is translated as CASSPLSGSEQFF.

V is TRBV3-1 (or the pseudogene TRBV3-2) and J is TRBJ2-3, with TRBD2 identical over 9 bases. The CDR3 is 15 amino acids. Per germline, CDR1 LGHDT and CDR2 YNNKEL (reference sequence). Losses at the gene ends were 7 bases for V and 5 bases for J; bases not matched to a gene: 10. The CDR3 DNA reads TGTGCCAGCAATACGCGGGGGGGCCTAGGAGATACGCAGTATTTT. Translation gives CASNTRGGLGDTQYF.

The chain is built from TRBV20-1 and TRBJ2-7; weak D call: TRBD1 (5 bases). The CDR3 consists of 8 residues. CDR1 and CDR2 from the germline V gene are DFQATT and SNEGSKA (reference sequence). The CDR3 bases are TGCACTTGCCAGGGGCAGTACTTC. Its translation is CTCQGQYF.

The rearrangement joins TRBV5-6 to TRBJ1-2; D not resolved. The V end lost 6 bases, the J end lost 4 bases, and 16 bases lay between the germline ends. Per germline, CDR1 SGHDT and CDR2 YYEEEE. The CDR3 has 14 amino acids. The CDR3 nucleotides are TGTGCCAGCATCCAAGAACGTAGGAGCTATGGCTACACCTTC. This sequence encodes CASIQERRSYGYTF.